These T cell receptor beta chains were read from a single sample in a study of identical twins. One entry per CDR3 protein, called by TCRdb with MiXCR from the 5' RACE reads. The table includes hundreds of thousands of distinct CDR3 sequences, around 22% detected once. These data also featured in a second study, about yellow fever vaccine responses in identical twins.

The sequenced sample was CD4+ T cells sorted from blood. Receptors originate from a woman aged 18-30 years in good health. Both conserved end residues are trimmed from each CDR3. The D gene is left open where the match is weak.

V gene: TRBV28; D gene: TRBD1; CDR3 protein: ASRPGQQNQPQH
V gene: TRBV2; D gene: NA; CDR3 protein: ASSGGGANVLT
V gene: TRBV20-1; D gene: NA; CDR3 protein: SAPIGSNSPLH
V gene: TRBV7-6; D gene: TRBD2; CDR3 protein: ASSLGGLAGGRTDTQY
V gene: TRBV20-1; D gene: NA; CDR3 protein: SARDSSNTGELF
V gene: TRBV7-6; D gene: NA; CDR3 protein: ASTGLDPIDSQETQY
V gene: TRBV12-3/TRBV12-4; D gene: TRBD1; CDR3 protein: ASSPRDRMNTGELF
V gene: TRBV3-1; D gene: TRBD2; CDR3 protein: ASSPRGDPYEQY
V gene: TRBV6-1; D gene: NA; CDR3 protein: ASSEKGQNIQY
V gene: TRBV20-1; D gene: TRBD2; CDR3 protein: SANSGTSGSYNEQF
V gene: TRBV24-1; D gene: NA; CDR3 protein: ATSDSLWEEQF
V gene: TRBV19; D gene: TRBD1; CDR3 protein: ASTADRGYTEAF
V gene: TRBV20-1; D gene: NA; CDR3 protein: SARRSQDFYNEQF
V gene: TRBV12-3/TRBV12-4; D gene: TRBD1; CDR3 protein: ASSWGTGVLNYGYT
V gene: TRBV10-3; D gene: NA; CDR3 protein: AISEGGSSYEQY
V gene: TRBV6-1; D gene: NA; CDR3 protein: ASSIDRTNSPLH
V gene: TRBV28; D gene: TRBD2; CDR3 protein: ASSLGLAGVREQF
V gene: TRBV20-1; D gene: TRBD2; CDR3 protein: SARDGQGGSEQY
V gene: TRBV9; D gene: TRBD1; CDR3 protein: ASSVTGQGYNEQF